The entry below describes one T cell receptor beta chain. These data originate in a study of shared clonotypes between healthy human individuals. Between the trimmed V and J ends, which lost 0 bases and 4 bases, there was a span of 4 bases. Germline lookup yields CDR1 MGHRA and CDR2 YSYEKL. The CDR3 runs 13 residues. Positive CCR7 selection of CD45RO-negative cells yielded the naive CD8 cells, and terminally differentiated effector memory CD45RA+ cells were excluded. Sorted-subset replicate PCR reactions contained 200 to 250 ng DNA, corresponding to about 30,000 T cell genomes. Produced via immunoSEQ multiplex PCR; TCRdb's table is partial and in-frame only. Altogether approximately 810,000 clones are present, roughly 92% being singletons, with the ten largest covering nearly 25%.

The chain combines TRBV4-1 with TRBJ1-3, with unresolved D. This TCR came from a man younger than 40 in good health. Sequenced input: naive CD8+ T cells sorted from blood. This CDR3 reads CASSQDPGNTIYF. The DNA of the CDR3 is TGCGCCAGCAGCCAAGATCCCGGAAACACCATATATTTT.